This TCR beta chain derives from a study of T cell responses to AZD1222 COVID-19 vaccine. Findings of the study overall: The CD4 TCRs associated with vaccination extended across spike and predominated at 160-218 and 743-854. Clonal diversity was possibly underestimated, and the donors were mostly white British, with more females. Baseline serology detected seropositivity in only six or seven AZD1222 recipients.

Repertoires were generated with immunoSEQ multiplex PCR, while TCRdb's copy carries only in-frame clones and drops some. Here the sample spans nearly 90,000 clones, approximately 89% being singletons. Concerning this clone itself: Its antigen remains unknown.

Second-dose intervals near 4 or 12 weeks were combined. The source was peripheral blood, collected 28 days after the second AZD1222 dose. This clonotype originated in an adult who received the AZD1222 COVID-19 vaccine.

CDR3 protein: CASSLDRPNTGELFF. For the CDR3, the DNA is TGTGCCAGCAGCCTGGACAGGCCGAACACCGGGGAGCTGTTTTTT. The genes are TRBV5-8 and TRBJ2-2, with 7 bases that match TRBD1. The germline CDR1 and CDR2 sequences are SGHTS and YDEGEE. This CDR3 has 15 amino acids. Unmatched junction bases numbered 3, after V lost 4 bases and J lost 0 bases.